The 7 T cell receptor beta chains below were found in one sample sequenced in a study of shared clonotypes between healthy human individuals (dated by TCRdb to 2020 to 2021). The library was obtained by the immunoSEQ multiplex PCR assay. TCRdb re-hosts the immuneACCESS table, in-frame sequences only. Its copies lack some clones; in the studies checked, an unresolved V gene accounts for under half of them, and the cause for the rest is not known. For this sample the table gives a few million clones, of which 80% to 95% were detected only once. The ten top clones hold 0.37% of the sample. Material for sequencing was naive CD4+ T cells from PBMCs. In light of the paper, this sample's cell subset or site label describes: CD45RA+ positively selected. The receptors shown here come from a man between 18 and 35 years old in good health. Some clones in this sample may be carry-over from other donors' samples.

About this clone: At the DNA level, this CDR3 is encoded by other sequences in the same sample as well. The V call is TRBV5-6, the J call TRBJ2-5; no clear D. CDR3 size: 11 residues. The V gene lost 3 bases and the J gene lost 2 bases, with 2 bases spanning the gap. Germline loops: CDR1 SGHDT, CDR2 YYEEEE. The CDR3 sequence: CASSYQETQYF. CDR3 nucleotide sequence: TGTGCCAGCAGCTATCAAGAGACCCAGTACTTC. The entire variable domain, with the rest obtained from reference TRBV5-6 and TRBJ2-5, is as follows: DAGVTQSPTHLIKTRGQQVTLRCSPKSGHDTVSWYQQALGQGPQFIFQYYEEEERQRGNFPDRFSGHQFPNYSSELNVNALLLGDSALYLCASSYQETQYFGPGTRLLVL.

This clone appeared once. The rearrangement uses TRBV7-6 and TRBJ1-5; D remains ambiguous. V was shortened by 4 bases and J by 7 bases, with 11 bases between the two germline ends. The CDR3 spans 13 residues. Germline values: CDR1 SGHVS, CDR2 FNYEAQ. CDR3 coding DNA: TGTGCCAGCAGCTGGGCGTCAGGACAGCCCCAGCATTTT. Protein product: CASSWASGQPQHF.

The genes are TRBV6-5 and TRBJ2-7; tentatively, D is TRBD1 (5 bases). V lost 0 bases to trimming and J lost 12 bases, with 15 bases between them. Germline CDR1 MNHEY, CDR2 SVGAGI. The CDR3 contains 13 residues. The CDR3 reads CASSYSGQGRAYF. DNA for the CDR3: TGTGCCAGCAGTTACTCGGGCCAGGGAAGGGCGTACTTC.

This chain joins TRBV5-1 and TRBJ1-1; D is unclear. V lost 4 bases and J lost 3, with 13 bases in between. Germline CDR1 SGHRS, CDR2 YFSETQ. The CDR3 runs 14 residues. CDR3 sequence reads: CASSRNPSDTEAFF. The DNA of the CDR3 is TGCGCCAGCAGCCGGAACCCCTCGGACACTGAAGCTTTCTTT. Filled out from reference TRBV5-1 and TRBJ1-1, the complete variable domain reads KAGVTQTPRYLIKTRGQQVTLSCSPISGHRSVSWYQQTPGQGLQFLFEYFSETQRNKGNFPGRFSGRQFSNSRSEMNVSTLELGDSALYLCASSRNPSDTEAFFGQGTRLTVV.

This clone was recorded a few times. This rearrangement joins TRBV25-1 to TRBJ1-1; 7 bases are shared with TRBD1. The CDR3 runs to 16 residues. V was pared by 3 bases and J by 8 bases, with 15 bases of the junction left unmatched. CDR1 is MGHDK and CDR2 is SYGVNS in the germline V gene. CDR3 amino acids: CASSESTGVLVSEAFF. CDR3 in DNA: TGTGCCAGCAGTGAGTCTACAGGGGTATTGGTATCCGAAGCTTTCTTT.

This chain uses TRBV19 with TRBJ1-1; unclear D gene. Germline values: CDR1 LNHDA, CDR2 SQIVND (reference sequence). The CDR3 spans 13 residues. Trimming cost V 10 bases and J 3 bases, with 15 bases left between them. DNA of the CDR3: TGTGCCACTAATGGAGGCCTATACACTGAAGCTTTCTTT. Amino acids: CATNGGLYTEAFF.

Worth noting for this clone: This sample includes further DNA sequences coding for the same CDR3. The rearrangement links TRBV4-1 to TRBJ2-2, with a weak D call TRBD2 (6 bases). Trimming took off 1 base at V and 4 bases at J, with 7 bases between the two ends. The CDR3 extends over 14 amino acids. Germline values: CDR1 MGHRA, CDR2 YSYEKL. The CDR3 reads CASSQVGGTGELFF. The CDR3 DNA reads as TGCGCCAGCAGCCAAGTGGGGGGCACCGGGGAGCTGTTTTTT.